This entry is about one T cell receptor beta chain. Profiling relied on immunoSEQ multiplex PCR, and the TCRdb table lists in-frame clones only, not all of them. The table lists about 220,000 clones, 70% to 85% of them singletons. This CDR3 contains 14 residues. The germline gives CDR1 MNHEY, CDR2 SVGAGI. V was shortened by 2 bases and J by 1 base, with 8 bases between the two germline ends. The sample comes from a study of blood T cell repertoires in COVID-19. The TCR comes from a woman aged 55-75 years who had recovered from COVID-19. The chain employs TRBV6-5 and TRBJ1-2, with D perhaps matching TRBD1 (6 bases). Material for sequencing was PBMCs or T cells enriched from blood (not recorded which). The CDR3 here is CASSYDRSNYGYTF. CDR3 nucleotides: TGTGCCAGCAGTTACGACAGGAGTAACTATGGCTACACCTTC.